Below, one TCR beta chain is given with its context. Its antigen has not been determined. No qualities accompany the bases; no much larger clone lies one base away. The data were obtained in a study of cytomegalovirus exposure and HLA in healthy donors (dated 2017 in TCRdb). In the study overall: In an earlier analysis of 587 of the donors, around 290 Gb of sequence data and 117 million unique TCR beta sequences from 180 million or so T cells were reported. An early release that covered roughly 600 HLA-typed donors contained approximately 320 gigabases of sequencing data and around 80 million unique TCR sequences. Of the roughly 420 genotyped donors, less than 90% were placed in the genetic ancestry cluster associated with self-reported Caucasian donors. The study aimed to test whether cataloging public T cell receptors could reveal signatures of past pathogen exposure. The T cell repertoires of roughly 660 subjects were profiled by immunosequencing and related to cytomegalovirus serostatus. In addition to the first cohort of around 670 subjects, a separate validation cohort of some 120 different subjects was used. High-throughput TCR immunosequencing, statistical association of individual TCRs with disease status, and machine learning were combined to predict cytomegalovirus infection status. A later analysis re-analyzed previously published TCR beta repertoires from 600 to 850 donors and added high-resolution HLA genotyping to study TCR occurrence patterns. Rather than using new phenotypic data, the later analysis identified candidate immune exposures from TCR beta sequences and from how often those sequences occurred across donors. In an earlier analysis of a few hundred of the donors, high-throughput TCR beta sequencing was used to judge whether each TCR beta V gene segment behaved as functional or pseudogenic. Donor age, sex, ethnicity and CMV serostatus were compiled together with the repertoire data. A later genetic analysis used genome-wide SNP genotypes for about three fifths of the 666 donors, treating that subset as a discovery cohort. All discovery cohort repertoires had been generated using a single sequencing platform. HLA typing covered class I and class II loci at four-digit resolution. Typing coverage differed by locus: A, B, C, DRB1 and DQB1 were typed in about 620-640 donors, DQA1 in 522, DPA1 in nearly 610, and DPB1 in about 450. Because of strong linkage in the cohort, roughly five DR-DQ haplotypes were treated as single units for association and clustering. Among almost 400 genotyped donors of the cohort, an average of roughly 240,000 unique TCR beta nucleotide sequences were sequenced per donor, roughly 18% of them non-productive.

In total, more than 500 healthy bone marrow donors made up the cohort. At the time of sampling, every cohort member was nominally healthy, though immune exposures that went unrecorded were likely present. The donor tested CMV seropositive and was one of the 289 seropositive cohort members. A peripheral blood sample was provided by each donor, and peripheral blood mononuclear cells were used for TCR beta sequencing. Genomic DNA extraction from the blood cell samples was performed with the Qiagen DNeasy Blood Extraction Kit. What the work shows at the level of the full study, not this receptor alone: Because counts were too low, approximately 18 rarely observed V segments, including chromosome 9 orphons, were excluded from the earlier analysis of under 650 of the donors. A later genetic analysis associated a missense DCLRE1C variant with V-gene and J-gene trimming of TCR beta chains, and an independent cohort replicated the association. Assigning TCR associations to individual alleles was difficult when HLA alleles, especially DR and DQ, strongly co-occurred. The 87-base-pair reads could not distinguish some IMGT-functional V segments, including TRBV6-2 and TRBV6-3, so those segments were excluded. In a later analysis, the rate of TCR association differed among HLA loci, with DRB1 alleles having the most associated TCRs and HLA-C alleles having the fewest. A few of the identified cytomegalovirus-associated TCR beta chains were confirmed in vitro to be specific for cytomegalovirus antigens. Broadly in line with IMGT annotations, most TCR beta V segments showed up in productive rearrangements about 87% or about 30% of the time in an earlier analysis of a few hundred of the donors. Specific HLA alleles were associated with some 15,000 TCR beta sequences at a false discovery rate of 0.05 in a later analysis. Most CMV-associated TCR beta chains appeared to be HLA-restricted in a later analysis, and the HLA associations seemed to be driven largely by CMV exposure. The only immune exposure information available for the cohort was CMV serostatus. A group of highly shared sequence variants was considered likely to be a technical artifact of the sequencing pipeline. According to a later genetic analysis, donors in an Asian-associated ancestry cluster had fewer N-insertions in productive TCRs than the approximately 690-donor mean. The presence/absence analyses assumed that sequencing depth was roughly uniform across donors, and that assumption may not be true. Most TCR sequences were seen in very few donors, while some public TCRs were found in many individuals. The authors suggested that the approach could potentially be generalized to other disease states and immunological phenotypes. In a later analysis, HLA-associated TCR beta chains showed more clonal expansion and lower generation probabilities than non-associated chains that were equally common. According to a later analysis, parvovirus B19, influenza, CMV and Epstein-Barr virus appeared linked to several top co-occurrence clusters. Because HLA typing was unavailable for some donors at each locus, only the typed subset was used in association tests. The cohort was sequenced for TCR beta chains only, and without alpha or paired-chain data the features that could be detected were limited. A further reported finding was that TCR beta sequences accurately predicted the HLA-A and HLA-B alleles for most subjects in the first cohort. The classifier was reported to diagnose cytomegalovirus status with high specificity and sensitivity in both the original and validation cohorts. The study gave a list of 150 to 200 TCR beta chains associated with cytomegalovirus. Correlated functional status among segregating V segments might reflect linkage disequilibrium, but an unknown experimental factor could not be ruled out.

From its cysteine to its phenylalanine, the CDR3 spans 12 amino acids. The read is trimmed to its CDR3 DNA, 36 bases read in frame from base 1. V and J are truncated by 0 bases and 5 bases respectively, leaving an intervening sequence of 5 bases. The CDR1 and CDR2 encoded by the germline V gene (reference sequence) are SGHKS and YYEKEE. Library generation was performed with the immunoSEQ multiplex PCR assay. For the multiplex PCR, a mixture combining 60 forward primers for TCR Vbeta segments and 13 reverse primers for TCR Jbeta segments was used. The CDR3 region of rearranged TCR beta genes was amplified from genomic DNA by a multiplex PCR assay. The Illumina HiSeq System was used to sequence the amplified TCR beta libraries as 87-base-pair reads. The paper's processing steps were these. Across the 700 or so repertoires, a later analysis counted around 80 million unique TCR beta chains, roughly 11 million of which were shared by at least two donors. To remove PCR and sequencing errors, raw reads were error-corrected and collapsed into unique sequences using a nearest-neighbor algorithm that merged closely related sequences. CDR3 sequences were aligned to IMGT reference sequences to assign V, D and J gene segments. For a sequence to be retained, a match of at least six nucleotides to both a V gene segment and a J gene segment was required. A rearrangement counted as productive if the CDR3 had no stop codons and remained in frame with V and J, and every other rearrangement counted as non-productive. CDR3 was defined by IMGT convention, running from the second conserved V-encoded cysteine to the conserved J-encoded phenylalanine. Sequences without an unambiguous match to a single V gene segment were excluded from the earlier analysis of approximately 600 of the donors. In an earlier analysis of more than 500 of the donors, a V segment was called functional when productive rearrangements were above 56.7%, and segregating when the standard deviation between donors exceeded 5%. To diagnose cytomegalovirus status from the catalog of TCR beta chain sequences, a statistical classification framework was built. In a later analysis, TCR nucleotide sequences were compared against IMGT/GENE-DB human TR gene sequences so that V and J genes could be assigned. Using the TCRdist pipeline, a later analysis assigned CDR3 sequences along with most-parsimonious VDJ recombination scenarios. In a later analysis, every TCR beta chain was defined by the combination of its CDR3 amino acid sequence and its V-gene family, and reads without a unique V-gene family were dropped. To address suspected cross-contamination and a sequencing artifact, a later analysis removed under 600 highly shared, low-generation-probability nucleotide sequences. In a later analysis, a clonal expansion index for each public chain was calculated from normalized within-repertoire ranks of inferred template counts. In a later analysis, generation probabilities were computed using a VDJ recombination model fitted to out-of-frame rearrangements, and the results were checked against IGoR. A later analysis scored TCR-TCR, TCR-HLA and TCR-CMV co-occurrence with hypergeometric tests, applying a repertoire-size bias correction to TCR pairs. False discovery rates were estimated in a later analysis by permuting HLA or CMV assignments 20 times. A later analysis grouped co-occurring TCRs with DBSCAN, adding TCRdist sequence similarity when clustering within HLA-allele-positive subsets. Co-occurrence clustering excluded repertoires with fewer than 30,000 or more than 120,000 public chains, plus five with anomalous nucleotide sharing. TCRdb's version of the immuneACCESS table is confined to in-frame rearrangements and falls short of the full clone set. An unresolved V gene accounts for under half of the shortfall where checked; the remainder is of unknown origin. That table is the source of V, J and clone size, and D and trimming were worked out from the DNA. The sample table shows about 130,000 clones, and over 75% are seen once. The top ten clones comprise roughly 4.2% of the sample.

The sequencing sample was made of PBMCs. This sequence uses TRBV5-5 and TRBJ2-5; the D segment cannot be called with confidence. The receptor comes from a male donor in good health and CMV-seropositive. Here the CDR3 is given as CASSLGAETQYF. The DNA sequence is TGTGCCAGCAGCTTGGGGGCTGAGACCCAGTACTTC.